This T cell receptor beta chain was recovered during a study of blood T cells in healthy people across ages. Study-level points and caveats: With donor CMV status unknown, expanded clonotype changes were possibly confounded.

The CDR3 totals 15 residues. CDR1 is LGHNA and CDR2 is YNFKEQ in the germline V gene. Trimming pared 0 bases from V and 6 bases from J, leaving 14 bases between. Alongside a J-beta primer mix, a sample-barcoded 5' primer served in a second PCR lasting about 7 to 11 cycles. A template-switch adaptor with 12 random nucleotides tagged each cDNA molecule. TCRdb fed the 5' RACE reads into MiXCR, producing one record per CDR3 protein. The data contain under 2,000,000 distinct CDR3 sequences, around half of them singletons. With regard to this clonotype: Its antigen remains unknown.

This sequence was found in a woman between 35 and 50 years old in good health. The V and J genes are TRBV4-2 and TRBJ1-2, with D possibly matching TRBD1 (5 bases). What was sequenced was blood. The CDR3 DNA follows: TGTGCCAGCAGCCAAGATTTACACTCACAGGATGGCTACACCTTC. Translated: CASSQDLHSQDGYTF.